This T cell receptor beta chain was identified in a study of blood T cells in healthy people across ages (dated by TCRdb to between 2015 and 2017). Broadly, across the study: Template switching captured roughly one uniquely barcoded TCR beta cDNA molecule per two T cells in model experiments. To avoid experimental bias, donors of different ages were randomly spread across the sequencing lanes. Donors were grouped into four age groups: young (average approximately 15 years), middle-aged (39), aged (approximately 58) and long-lived (approximately 75). The study measured age-related changes in TCR beta repertoire diversity using deep sequencing normalized with unique cDNA molecular identifiers. Using the same blood draw, the study looked at two additional independent replicas of 1 million unique cDNA reads for two donors, one aged 18 to 29 and the other aged 80 or older.

V loses 6 bases, J loses 0 bases, and the germline ends lie 12 bases apart. Measured from the cysteine to the phenylalanine, the CDR3 is 15 residues long. The kept DNA is CDR3 alone, 45 bases in frame from the first base. The germline V gene provides CDR1 SGHTA and CDR2 FQGNSA. To prepare the library, 5' RACE was applied. The data were produced on an Illumina HiSeq 2500. The second PCR ran for roughly 6 to 11 cycles and used a J-beta primer mix along with a sample-barcoded 5' primer. Each TCR beta cDNA molecule received a unique molecular identifier from a template-switch 5' adaptor carrying 12 random nucleotides. At least 2.5 million CDR3-containing paired-end reads were obtained from each sample. First-strand cDNA synthesis was performed from all RNA using the Mint cDNA synthesis kit, with priming by a TRBC-specific oligonucleotide. All cDNA was treated with uracil-DNA glycosylase and then went through a first 18-cycle PCR with the universal primers M1SS and BC2_uni_R. The original pipeline was this. For normalization, 1 million high-quality reads, each with a distinct molecular identifier, were randomly selected from each sample. Instead of being binned into consensus sequences, reads that shared molecular identifiers were thrown out. MiTCR, with a Q25 quality threshold and the strictest error-elimination algorithm, was used for CDR3 identification, clonotype clustering and error correction. A nonparametric unseen species model with Euler transformation was used to estimate a lower bound on total TCR beta diversity. TCRdb reprocessed the public reads (quality trimming at Q25 with fastp, clone calling with MiXCR) and kept in-frame beta chains. Rows merge per CDR3 protein into single entries with the most common DNA and genes. The V and J calls come from TCRdb's annotation, not from the publication. The sample yields hundreds of thousands of distinct CDR3 sequences; more than 45% were counted once. Roughly 20% of the sample rests with the top ten.

Results and caveats for the whole study, not just this receptor: The CMV infection status of donors was not known, potentially confounding age-related changes in expanded clonotypes. Because profiling used bulk unsorted PBMCs, naive and antigen-experienced compartments could not be compared conclusively. Estimates of total diversity from one million sequenced T cells were regarded as lower bounds and underestimates. As age increased, observed TCR beta diversity per million T cells dropped in a roughly linear way, and a significant reduction was already evident by age 40. There was a strong correlation between observed TCR beta diversity and the percentage of naive T cells measured by flow cytometry. The long-lived group showed more naive CD4+ T cells, fewer expanded clones and increased TCR diversity than the aged group, suggesting age selection.

On this clonotype itself: Its binding antigen is unknown. Per-base quality was not reported, and no clone a single base away is much larger than it.

The donors were roughly 38 Caucasian individuals from Russia, aged roughly 6 to 100 years, who were systemically healthy. Each donor gave approximately 9.3 milliliters of peripheral blood, collected into EDTA-treated Vacutainer tubes. Ficoll-Paque density-gradient centrifugation was used to isolate PBMCs, with at least 7 million obtained per sample. Trizol reagent was used to extract total RNA from the PBMCs, yielding at least 6 micrograms per sample. For every donor, an aliquot of PBMCs went through flow cytometry to measure the percentages of naive CD45RAhigh/CD27high T cells. Sequencing input: blood. The source is a man aged 25-45 years in good health. Recombination joined TRBV7-2 with TRBJ2-1; the D gene identity is not certain. Here the CDR3 is given as CASREEGTSYNEQFF. The nucleotide sequence reads as follows: TGTGCCAGCAGGGAAGAAGGAACCTCCTACAATGAGCAGTTCTTC.